These 28 T cell receptor beta chains were all obtained from the same sample, sequenced in a study of CD8 T cells in ankylosing spondylitis. MiXCR, applied by TCRdb to the 5' RACE reads, yields one record per CDR3 protein. The sample has some 120,000 distinct CDR3 sequences, over 6.5% seen once. Source material: blood, either unsorted or a sorted T cell fraction (not recorded which). These receptor sequences come from a male donor with ankylosing spondylitis or in good health (not recorded which).

This clonotype was observed once. A clone one base away is much larger, so this may be a read error. The chain combines TRBV20-1 with TRBJ2-1, with TRBD2 matching 10 bases. CDR3 size: 17 residues. CDR1 DFQATT and CDR2 SNEGSKA come from the germline V gene (reference sequence). CDR3 region: CCARTRGSGGLYNEQFF. The CDR3 nucleotides are TGCTGTGCTAGAACCCGGGGTAGCGGGGGGCTCTACAATGAGCAGTTCTTC.

This clonotype was picked up many times. The gene calls are TRBV5-1 and TRBJ2-7; D uncertain. Germline CDR1 and CDR2: SGHRS and YFSETQ. The CDR3 totals 13 residues. Deletions cut 4 bases from V and 2 bases from J, with 10 bases between. The CDR3 loop is CASSPQGPYEQYF. In DNA, the CDR3 is TGCGCCAGCAGCCCGCAAGGGCCCTACGAGCAGTACTTC.

This clonotype was detected many times. The rearrangement uses TRBV5-1 and TRBJ1-5; unclear D gene. CDR1 is SGHRS, CDR2 YFSETQ, per germline. This CDR3 comprises 14 residues. V lost 0 bases to trimming and J lost 3 bases, with 7 bases between them. CDR3 region: CASSLDTSNQPQHF. The CDR3 DNA sequence: TGCGCCAGCAGCTTGGACACCTCCAATCAGCCCCAGCATTTT.

This clonotype turned up a few times. V usage is TRBV2 and J usage is TRBJ2-2, with 7 positions matching TRBD1. Germline CDR1 and CDR2: SNHLY and FYNNEI. The CDR3 is made up of 14 amino acids. The trim removed 7 bases at V and 7 bases at J, leaving 9 bases unmatched. This CDR3 is CASTETGFIGELFF. The CDR3 region has the DNA TGTGCCAGCACGGAGACAGGGTTTATCGGGGAGCTGTTTTTT.

This clonotype was detected many times. The chain combines TRBV28 with TRBJ1-1; D perhaps matches TRBD1 (5 bases). From germline, CDR1 is MDHEN and CDR2 SYDVKM. V dropped 5 bases and J dropped 6 bases, with 13 bases sitting between them. The CDR3 extends over 13 amino acids. CDR3 sequence reads: CASSIDSVPEAFF. The CDR3 DNA reads as TGTGCCAGCAGTATAGACAGTGTCCCTGAAGCTTTCTTT.

There are a few counts of this clonotype. The chain uses TRBV5-1 and TRBJ2-2, with D tentatively TRBD1 (5 bases). The ends were cut back, 4 bases at V and 4 bases at J, with 14 bases in the middle. This CDR3 comprises 15 residues. CDR1 and CDR2 from the germline V gene are SGHRS and YFSETQ. In DNA, the CDR3 is TGCGCCAGCAGCCTCAGACAGCAGCCCACCGGGGAGCTGTTTTTT. Translated: CASSLRQQPTGELFF.

This clonotype was recorded many times. The chain is built from TRBV7-2 and TRBJ2-1; TRBD2 agrees at 10 bases. Germline trimming cut 8 bases from V and 7 bases from J; bases unmatched to any gene: 5. CDR3 size: 13 residues. CDR1 is SGHTA and CDR2 is FQGNSA in the germline V gene. The CDR3 spells CASRLAGANEQFF. CDR3 DNA sequence: TGTGCCAGCCGCCTAGCGGGGGCGAATGAGCAGTTCTTC.

This clonotype was seen repeatedly, ten times or more. The genes are TRBV7-2 and TRBJ2-1; D possibly corresponds to TRBD2 (7 bases). The CDR3 loop spans 16 amino acids. Germline loops: CDR1 SGHTA, CDR2 FQGNSA. Trimming removed 1 base from V and 6 bases from J, with 16 bases in between. Here the CDR3 DNA reads TGTGCCAGCAGCTTAGTGCTAGTCGGGGGGCTCAATGAGCAGTTCTTC. This encodes CASSLVLVGGLNEQFF.

There are a few counts of this clonotype. CDR3 region: CATSRDLSRDRGEKLFF. The DNA for the CDR3 is TGTGCCACCAGCAGAGATCTTTCGCGGGACCGGGGTGAAAAACTGTTTTTT. The chain uses TRBV15 and TRBJ1-4, with D possibly TRBD1 on 5 matching bases. The germline V gene has CDR1 LNHNV and CDR2 YYDKDF (reference sequence). This CDR3 has 17 residues. Trimming took off 0 bases at V and 7 bases at J, with 18 bases between the two ends.

This clonotype has a count of ten or more. V usage is TRBV7-8 and J usage is TRBJ2-1, with a possible D match to TRBD1 (5 bases). Deletions cut 6 bases from V and 0 bases from J, with 12 bases between. In germline, CDR1 is SGHVS, CDR2 FQNEAQ. There are 15 residues in the CDR3. The CDR3: CASSLREGSYNEQFF. DNA for the CDR3: TGTGCCAGCAGTCTCAGGGAAGGCTCCTACAATGAGCAGTTCTTC.

This clonotype appeared many times. J is TRBJ2-5 and V is TRBV29-1; no clear D. The V gene lost 4 bases and the J gene lost 4 bases, with 4 bases spanning the gap. CDR3 size: 10 residues. Germline V gives CDR1 SQVTM, CDR2 ANQGSEA. This CDR3 is CSVGRETQYF. CDR3 DNA sequence: TGCAGCGTTGGTAGAGAGACCCAGTACTTC. Full variable domain (remainder filled in from reference TRBV29-1 and TRBJ2-5): SAVISQKPSRDICQRGTSLTIQCQVDSQVTMMFWYRQQPGQSLTLIATANQGSEATYESGFVIDKFPISRPNLTFSTLTVSNMSPEDSSIYLCSVGRETQYFGPGTRLLVL.

This clonotype was seen repeatedly, ten times or more. The CDR3 coding sequence is TGCGCCAGCAGCTTGGAGGGTTGGAACACTGAAGCTTTCTTT. Protein: CASSLEGWNTEAFF. The rearrangement uses TRBV5-1 and TRBJ1-1; D uncertain. Germline CDR1 is SGHRS and CDR2 is YFSETQ. Trimming took off 0 bases at V and 1 base at J, with 7 bases between the two ends. The CDR3 spans 14 residues.

This clonotype was found many times. This chain connects TRBV5-5 to TRBJ2-3, with 9 bases fitting TRBD2. There are 18 residues in the CDR3. Germline V gives CDR1 SGHKS, CDR2 YYEKEE (reference sequence). Trimming at V came to 3 bases and at J to 2 bases, leaving 13 bases not matched to a gene. CDR3 residues: CASSSSRVAGVHTDTQYF. The DNA of the CDR3 is TGTGCCAGCAGCTCCTCGCGGGTAGCGGGGGTCCACACAGATACGCAGTATTTT.

The chain carries TRBV18 and TRBJ2-5; the D gene could be TRBD1 or TRBD2 (5 bases each). The CDR3 has 16 amino acids. Germline CDR1 reads KGHSH; CDR2 reads LQKENI. V was pared by 0 bases and J by 1 base, with 12 bases between. The CDR3 loop is CASSPPNLGTQETQYF. CDR3 sequence (DNA): TGTGCCAGCTCACCACCCAATTTAGGGACCCAAGAGACCCAGTACTTC.

This clonotype was counted ten times or more. This chain connects TRBV20-1 to TRBJ2-1; 8 nucleotides agree with TRBD2. V lost 3 bases to trimming and J lost 0 bases; unmatched junction nucleotides: 4. The CDR3 covers 15 residues. The germline V gene encodes CDR1 DFQATT and CDR2 SNEGSKA (reference sequence). The CDR3 nucleotides are TGCAGTGCTAGTCGGCGGGAGGCCTCCTACAATGAGCAGTTCTTC. Its translation is CSASRREASYNEQFF.

The sample holds many counts of this clonotype. The CDR3 region is CASSLTETQYF. The CDR3 coding sequence is TGTGCCAGCAGTTTAACGGAGACCCAGTACTTC. This rearrangement joins TRBV12-3 or TRBV12-4 to TRBJ2-5; D unclear. This CDR3 has 11 residues. Trimming left V 2 bases short and J 5 bases short, with 3 bases between.

Ten or more counts support this clonotype. The chain employs TRBV11-1 and TRBJ2-5; D may correspond to TRBD1 or TRBD2 (6 bases each). The length of the CDR3 is 15 residues. V gave up 5 bases and J gave up 2 bases, with 15 bases separating them. CDR1 and CDR2 (germline): SGHAT, FQDESV (reference sequence). In DNA, the CDR3 is TGTGCCAGCAGCGGGAGGACAGCTAATCAAGAGACCCAGTACTTC. It yields the protein CASSGRTANQETQYF.

The chain carries TRBV5-1 and TRBJ2-2; 8 nucleotides align to TRBD1. Germline loops: CDR1 SGHRS, CDR2 YFSETQ. The CDR3 consists of 15 residues. The junction had 4 bases not matched to a gene; V was cut back by 2 bases and J by 4 bases. CDR3 sequence reads: CASSFRDRRTGELFF. The CDR3 bases are TGCGCCAGCAGCTTCCGGGACAGGCGCACCGGGGAGCTGTTTTTT.

In this sample, this clonotype turned up many times. This chain links TRBV20-1 with TRBJ2-1; D not certain. V was trimmed by 2 bases and J by 7 bases, leaving 9 bases between them. Germline assignment: CDR1 DFQATT and CDR2 SNEGSKA (reference sequence). The CDR3 extends over 12 amino acids. CDR3 nucleotides: TGCAGTGCTAGAAAGGCTTTGAATGAGCAGTTCTTC. Residues: CSARKALNEQFF.

This clonotype was seen at least ten times. The chain uses TRBV3-1 and TRBJ2-3; D might be TRBD2 (6 bases). CDR3 length equals 16 residues. CDR1 and CDR2 from the germline V gene are LGHDT and YNNKEL (reference sequence). V shed 0 bases and J shed 3 bases, with 13 bases lying between them. Here the CDR3 reads CASSQDEAGWTDTQYF. CDR3 coding DNA: TGTGCCAGCAGCCAAGATGAGGCGGGGTGGACAGATACGCAGTATTTT.

In this sample, this clonotype turned up a few times. The V and J genes are TRBV30 and TRBJ1-6; D unresolved. Trimming took off 1 base at V and 12 bases at J, with 10 bases between the two ends. This CDR3 has 12 amino acids. CDR1 and CDR2 (germline): GTSNPN, SVGIG (reference sequence). The CDR3 is CAWSGQELPLHF. CDR3 DNA sequence: TGTGCCTGGAGTGGGCAGGAGCTACCCCTCCACTTT.

At least ten counts were recorded for this clonotype. V and J are TRBV18 and TRBJ2-3; D unresolved. The CDR3 contains 11 residues. The V gene's germline CDR1 is KGHSH and CDR2 LQKENI. V was pared by 3 bases and J by 4 bases, with 2 bases between. This chain's CDR3 is CASSPADTQYF. As DNA, the CDR3 is TGTGCCAGCTCACCCGCAGATACGCAGTATTTT.

This clonotype came up a few times. The V and J genes are TRBV5-1 and TRBJ1-5; TRBD1 might be the D (6 bases). Germline CDR1 and CDR2: SGHRS and YFSETQ. There are 13 residues in the CDR3. Trimming cost V 4 bases and J 3 bases, with 8 bases left between them. The CDR3 DNA follows: TGCGCCAGCAGCCAGGGGCCCAATCAGCCCCAGCATTTT. Translated: CASSQGPNQPQHF.

This clonotype was recorded at least ten times. The chain joins TRBV28 to TRBJ1-1; no firm D call. Trimming pared 6 bases from V and 4 bases from J, leaving 15 bases between. The CDR3 is 14 residues long. CDR1 is MDHEN, CDR2 SYDVKM, per germline. In DNA form, the CDR3 reads TGTGCCAGCAGACTCCCATCCGACGGCACTGAAGCTTTCTTT. Protein sequence: CASRLPSDGTEAFF. The full variable domain, its missing parts supplied by reference TRBV28 and TRBJ1-1, is DVKVTQSSRYLVKRTGEKVFLECVQDMDHENMFWYRQDPGLGLRLIYFSYDVKMKEKGDIPEGYSVSREKKERFSLILESASTNQTSMYLCASRLPSDGTEAFFGQGTRLTVV.

This clonotype has a count of ten or more. The chain recombines TRBV7-2 with TRBJ2-1; D may correspond to TRBD1 or TRBD2 (5 bases each). The CDR3 runs to 13 residues. CDR1 SGHTA and CDR2 FQGNSA come from the germline V gene. Deletions cut 3 bases from V and 9 bases from J, with 12 bases between. CDR3 DNA sequence: TGTGCCAGCAGCTTCGGGGCTCGGCTTGAGCAGTTCTTC. This encodes CASSFGARLEQFF.

This clonotype appeared many times. The chain has TRBV5-1 and TRBJ2-7, with 7 positions matching TRBD2. CDR1 SGHRS and CDR2 YFSETQ come from the germline V gene. Germline trimming cut 0 bases from V and 2 bases from J; bases unmatched to any gene: 2. The CDR3 is 14 residues long. Written as DNA, the CDR3 is TGCGCCAGCAGCTTGGGTAGCGGGCCCTACGAGCAGTACTTC. It is translated as CASSLGSGPYEQYF.

This clonotype came up many times. This sequence joins TRBV7-3 and TRBJ2-4, with D possibly being TRBD1 or TRBD2 (5 bases each). The CDR3 totals 15 residues. V was shortened by 4 bases and J by 1 base, with 11 bases between the two germline ends. Looked up from germline, CDR1 is SGHTA and CDR2 is FQGTGA. The CDR3 region is CASSSDGTAKNIQYF. CDR3 DNA sequence: TGTGCCAGCAGCTCAGACGGGACGGCCAAAAACATTCAGTACTTC.

This clonotype was observed at least ten times. This sequence joins TRBV4-3 and TRBJ1-6; D might be TRBD1 (5 bases). There are 15 residues in the CDR3. The V end lost 1 base, the J end lost 9 bases, and 13 bases lay between the germline ends. The germline CDR1 and CDR2 sequences are LGHNA and YSLEER. The CDR3 DNA reads as TGCGCCAGCAGCCAAGGGGGGAACCTAGGTTCACCCCTCCACTTT. Its protein is CASSQGGNLGSPLHF.